This note documents a single TCR beta chain sequence. This record belongs to a study of blood T cell repertoires in COVID-19. Study information: Some COVID-19 samples were acute and others convalescent; all came from the United States, Italy and Spain. The cDNA or gDNA used as material had been derived from T cells, B-cell-depleted T cells, or PBMCs.

Authors' data handling: It was from reference gene primer amplification that nucleated cell counts were estimated. Generated by immunoSEQ multiplex PCR, the TCRdb table keeps only in-frame clones and is missing some. D and trimming were read from the DNA, whereas the V and J calls and clone size are those reported in that table. Among about 130,000 clones listed, just under 85% were seen once. The material sequenced was peripheral blood. The TCR originated in a woman older than 75 with acute or convalescent COVID-19.

Written as DNA, the CDR3 is TGTGCCAGCAGTCGCGGGGGCGGCACTGAAGCTTTCTTT. It yields the protein CASSRGGGTEAFF. The chain employs TRBV12-3 or TRBV12-4 and TRBJ1-1; D may be TRBD1 (6 bases). The CDR3 contains 13 residues. V was cut by 5 bases and J by 4 bases, with 11 bases left in between.